This T cell receptor (beta chain) is from a study of blood T cell repertoires in COVID-19. Looking at the study overall: The samples span acute and convalescent COVID-19 from the United States, Italy and Spain. Sources were T cells, B-cell-depleted T cells, or PBMCs; the material itself was cDNA or gDNA.

The CDR3 consists of 14 residues. V was pared by 10 bases and J by 2 bases, with 17 bases between. CDR1 MNHEY and CDR2 SVGAGI come from the germline V gene. Source study methods: Reference gene primer amplification yielded estimated nucleated cell counts. Some clones are missing from TCRdb's copy, which holds only in-frame ones; the method was immunoSEQ multiplex PCR. From that table come the V and J calls and clone size; the DNA was used to work out D and trimming. This table has 150,000 or so clones, approximately 91% appearing once. This sequence originates from a woman aged 70-85 years with acute or convalescent COVID-19. The genes are TRBV6-5 and TRBJ1-1, with D unclear. What was sequenced was peripheral blood. The CDR3 spells CATWGGNVNTEAFF. Here the CDR3 DNA reads TGTGCCACTTGGGGAGGAAACGTTAACACTGAAGCTTTCTTT.